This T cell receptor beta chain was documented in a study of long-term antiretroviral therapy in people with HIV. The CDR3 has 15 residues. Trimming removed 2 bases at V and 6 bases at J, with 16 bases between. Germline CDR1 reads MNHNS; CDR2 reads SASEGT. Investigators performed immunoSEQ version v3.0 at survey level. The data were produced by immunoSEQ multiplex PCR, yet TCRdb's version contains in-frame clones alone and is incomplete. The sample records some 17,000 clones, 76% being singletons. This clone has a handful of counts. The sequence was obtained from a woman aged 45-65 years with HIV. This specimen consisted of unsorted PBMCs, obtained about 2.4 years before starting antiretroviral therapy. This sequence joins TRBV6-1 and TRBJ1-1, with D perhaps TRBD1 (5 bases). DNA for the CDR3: TGTGCCAGCAGTGAAAGGAGTCCACAGGTACCTGAAGCTTTCTTT. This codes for CASSERSPQVPEAFF.